A single sample is the source of the 12 T cell receptor beta chains below, sequenced in a study of cytomegalovirus exposure and HLA in healthy donors. Both 60 Vbeta primers and 13 Jbeta primers went into the PCR. Some clones are missing from TCRdb's copy, which holds only in-frame ones; the method was immunoSEQ multiplex PCR. The table includes 150,000 or so clones, around 83% detected once. The sequenced sample was PBMCs. The source of these receptors is a male donor in good health and CMV-seropositive.

The V gene is TRBV4-1, the J gene TRBJ1-1, with D possibly being TRBD1 (6 bases). Trimming removed 7 bases from V and 4 bases from J, with 13 bases in between. This CDR3 has 13 amino acids. Germline V gene sequence: CDR1 MGHRA, CDR2 YSYEKL. CDR3 sequence: CASTSGTRTEAFF. The CDR3, as DNA: TGCGCCAGCACGTCCGGGACACGCACTGAAGCTTTCTTT.

On this clone itself: One junction end does not reproduce the germline sequence, and a read error may be involved. The CDR3 DNA reads as TGTGCCAGCAGCTTGGCCGGGGGGCAAGGCTATGGCTACACCTTC. Its protein is CASSLAGGQGYGYTF. The chain has TRBV5-1 and TRBJ1-2, with D possibly matching TRBD1 (6 bases). The CDR3 has 15 residues. Germline assignment: CDR1 SGHRS and CDR2 YFSETQ.

The rearrangement joins TRBV27 to TRBJ1-5, with D perhaps TRBD1 (6 bases). V was clipped by 6 bases and J by 7 bases, with 13 bases between them. This CDR3 is 13 amino acids long. The V gene's germline CDR1 is MNHEY and CDR2 SMNVEV (reference sequence). The CDR3 sequence is CASRPQGTQPQHF. Here the CDR3 DNA reads TGTGCCAGCAGGCCACAGGGTACGCAGCCCCAGCATTTT.

The genes are TRBV7-9 and TRBJ1-2, with D perhaps TRBD1 (5 bases). From germline, CDR1 is SEHNR and CDR2 FQNEAQ (reference sequence). The ends were cut back, 5 bases at V and 7 bases at J, with 14 bases in the middle. The CDR3 consists of 13 residues. CDR3 region: CASSPRGGGGYTF. The DNA for the CDR3 is TGTGCCAGCAGCCCCCGAGGCGGGGGTGGCTACACCTTC.

Turning to this clone: Sequence at one end of the junction differs from germline and may be a read error. The chain joins TRBV5-4 to TRBJ2-4; 7 nucleotides match TRBD1. This CDR3 spans 16 amino acids. CDR1 and CDR2 (germline): SGHNT, YYREEE (reference sequence). The DNA of the CDR3 is TGTGCCAGCAGCTGGGACAGTTTGTCAGCCAAAAACAGTCAGTACTTC. Translation gives CASSWDSLSAKNSQYF.

Here the CDR3 reads CASSLFGRQTQYF. CDR3 DNA sequence: TGTGCCAGCAGTTTGTTTGGGAGACAGACCCAGTACTTC. The V and J genes are TRBV28 and TRBJ2-5, with D tentatively TRBD2 (5 bases). Germline CDR1 reads MDHEN; CDR2 reads SYDVKM. This CDR3 region has 13 residues. Trimming removed 3 bases at V and 6 bases at J, with 11 bases between.

The chain joins TRBV5-8 to TRBJ1-1; possible D gene TRBD1, 5 bases. Germline CDR1 reads SGHTS; CDR2 reads YDEGEE. The V and J ends lost 0 bases and 10 bases respectively, with 13 bases between them. The CDR3 totals 13 residues. CDR3 in amino acids: CASSLGQKKRAFF. The CDR3 DNA is TGTGCCAGCAGCTTGGGACAGAAGAAGAGAGCTTTCTTT.

The V and J genes are TRBV11-2 and TRBJ2-5; 7 nucleotides align to TRBD2. Losses at the gene ends were 3 bases for V and 5 bases for J; bases not matched to a gene: 6. The CDR3 consists of 14 residues. Looked up from germline, CDR1 is SGHAT and CDR2 is FQNNGV. The CDR3 protein is CASSLAGVRETQYF. The CDR3 DNA sequence: TGTGCCAGCAGCTTGGCGGGAGTTCGGGAGACCCAGTACTTC.

This clone was seen more than once but under ten times. The chain recombines TRBV4-1 with TRBJ2-3, with TRBD2 matching 7 bases. The CDR3 runs to 20 residues. Germline trimming cut 4 bases from V and 2 bases from J; bases unmatched to any gene: 21. In germline, CDR1 is MGHRA, CDR2 YSYEKL. DNA of the CDR3: TGCGCCAGCAGCCCAACTCGGGGAACTCTCTCAGCGGGAACCACAGATACGCAGTATTTT. Translated, it gives CASSPTRGTLSAGTTDTQYF.

This chain uses TRBV18 with TRBJ2-5; unclear D gene. The germline V gene encodes CDR1 KGHSH and CDR2 LQKENI. The CDR3 totals 11 residues. V was trimmed by 6 bases and J by 2 bases, leaving 4 bases between them. The CDR3 DNA sequence: TGTGCCAGCTCGTCTCAAGAGACCCAGTACTTC. This translates into CASSSQETQYF.

V gene TRBV10-3 combines with J gene TRBJ1-1; D remains ambiguous. Trimming took off 0 bases at V and 1 base at J, with 12 bases between the two ends. The CDR3 is made up of 16 amino acids. Germline CDR1 is ENHRY and CDR2 is SYGVKD. DNA for the CDR3: TGTGCCATCAGTGAGTCGACTCACCAGACGAACACTGAAGCTTTCTTT. This translates into CAISESTHQTNTEAFF.

The sample holds one count of this clone. The chain carries TRBV19 and TRBJ2-6; 9 nucleotides match TRBD1. Per the germline V gene, CDR1 is LNHDA and CDR2 is SQIVND (reference sequence). V gave up 5 bases and J gave up 0 bases; unmatched junction bases: 8. The CDR3 length is 18 residues. The CDR3 DNA reads as TGTGCCAGTAGTGACCCGGGACAGGGTCGCTCTGGGGCCAACGTCCTGACTTTC. Encoded protein: CASSDPGQGRSGANVLTF.